This T cell receptor beta chain was retrieved from a study of vaccination effects on CD4 cells after COVID-19. The overall study: The median interval between the second dose and post-vaccine sampling was 72 days.

Study-wide results and limits: Few convalescent patients, and no early post-infection timepoints, were available to the study. By a late point after vaccination, infection- and vaccine-induced clones had shrunk markedly through clonal contraction.

Scientists isolated CD4+ T cells after an approximately 10-day culture period ended. Between March and December 2020, the person had a SARS-CoV-2 infection that PCR confirmed. Participants got two doses of BNT162b2 or mRNA-1273 vaccine. With V trimmed by 0 bases and J by 3 bases, 4 bases remained unmatched. Germline assignment: CDR1 SGDLS and CDR2 YYNGEE. This CDR3 is built from 15 residues. This clone was observed once. What it recognizes is unknown. This table comes from immunoSEQ multiplex PCR, and its TCRdb copy is limited to in-frame clones, with some not included. The top ten clones hold about 4.9% of a sample with 50,000 or so clones, about 76% of them seen once.

This receptor was obtained from a human donor who had a prior SARS-CoV-2 infection. The input for sequencing was CD4+ T cells from PBMCs cultured without peptide, taken after COVID-19 vaccination. V is TRBV9 and J is TRBJ2-7; the match to TRBD2 covers 9 bases. As DNA, the CDR3 is TGTGCCAGCAGCGTAGGGCGGGGGGGCCTCTACGAGCAGTACTTC. Amino acid sequence: CASSVGRGGLYEQYF.